These 14 T cell receptor beta chains were sequenced from one sample in a study of blood T cell repertoires in COVID-19 (dated by TCRdb to the early 2020s). Library preparation employed the immunoSEQ multiplex PCR assay. Imported from immuneACCESS, the table was reduced by TCRdb to in-frame sequences with V and J called. These copies leave out some clones; in studies compared against another copy, an unresolved V gene accounts for under half, and the cause of the remainder is not known. The sample contains about 100,000 clones, around 87% of them found a single time. The top ten hold around 10% of the sample. The sample consisted of peripheral blood. The source of these receptors is a woman aged 30 to 39 with acute or convalescent COVID-19.

The chain has TRBV5-1 and TRBJ1-1; no clear D. The germline V gene encodes CDR1 SGHRS and CDR2 YFSETQ. This CDR3 comprises 15 residues. Trimming pared 0 bases from V and 1 base from J, leaving 10 bases between. As DNA, the CDR3 is TGCGCCAGCAGCTTGGATACTAATTCGAACACTGAAGCTTTCTTT. Protein product: CASSLDTNSNTEAFF. Variable domain in full (rest from reference TRBV5-1 and TRBJ1-1): KAGVTQTPRYLIKTRGQQVTLSCSPISGHRSVSWYQQTPGQGLQFLFEYFSETQRNKGNFPGRFSGRQFSNSRSEMNVSTLELGDSALYLCASSLDTNSNTEAFFGQGTRLTVV.

This clone has only one observation. This chain connects TRBV19 to TRBJ2-7, with 11 bases identical to TRBD2. This CDR3 region has 16 residues. V gave up 5 bases and J gave up 0 bases; unmatched junction bases: 6. Germline V CDR1 and CDR2: LNHDA, SQIVND (reference sequence). CDR3 DNA: TGTGCCAGTAGTGTGGCTAGCGGGGGGATCTCCTACGAGCAGTACTTC. Its translation: CASSVASGGISYEQYF.

This clone was seen a few times. The chain joins TRBV11-2 to TRBJ2-7; 9 bases are shared with TRBD2. V dropped 2 bases and J dropped 3; count of bases not matched to a gene: 5. This CDR3 has 15 residues. Germline loops: CDR1 SGHAT, CDR2 FQNNGV. CDR3 region: CASSLSWTSDYEQYF. The CDR3 DNA reads TGTGCCAGCAGCTTATCGTGGACTAGCGACTACGAGCAGTACTTC. Looking up the rest from reference TRBV11-2 and TRBJ2-7 gives the full variable domain: EAGVAQSPRYKIIEKRQSVAFWCNPISGHATLYWYQQILGQGPKLLIQFQNNGVVDDSQLPKDRFSAERLKGVDSTLKIQPAKLEDSAVYLCASSLSWTSDYEQYFGPGTRLTVT.

The chain employs TRBV28 and TRBJ1-2, with D uncertain. CDR1 is MDHEN, CDR2 SYDVKM, per germline. Trimming took off 3 bases at V and 7 bases at J, with 9 bases between the two ends. The CDR3 is 12 residues long. The CDR3 DNA is TGTGCCAGCAGTTTCCGTCCCGGTGGCTACACCTTC. This sequence encodes CASSFRPGGYTF.

V is TRBV2 and J is TRBJ1-2, with D possibly matching TRBD1 (5 bases). V gave up 8 bases and J gave up 8 bases, with 12 bases separating them. Germline lookup yields CDR1 SNHLY and CDR2 FYNNEI. The CDR3 is 11 residues long. The CDR3: CASRGLGGYTF. The CDR3 DNA reads TGTGCCAGCCGGGGGTTGGGGGGCTACACCTTC.

The chain recombines TRBV2 with TRBJ1-5; 7 bases are shared with TRBD1. Trimming cost V 1 base and J 1 base; bases outside gene matches: 4. Per the germline V gene, CDR1 is SNHLY and CDR2 is FYNNEI. The CDR3 length is 16 residues. The CDR3 loop reads CASSEGQGKSNQPQHF. The CDR3 DNA sequence: TGTGCCAGCAGTGAAGGACAGGGAAAGAGCAATCAGCCCCAGCATTTT.

The chain is built from TRBV7-2 and TRBJ2-7; D gene ambiguous. From germline, CDR1 is SGHTA and CDR2 FQGNSA. The CDR3 covers 16 residues. Deletions cut 4 bases from V and 5 bases from J, with 21 bases between. As DNA, the CDR3 is TGTGCCAGCAGCTCCTCGGTTTTGAATCTTCGGGACGAGCAGTACTTC. Translation gives CASSSSVLNLRDEQYF.

This chain links TRBV9 with TRBJ2-7; tentative D call: TRBD2 (5 bases). Trimming left V 1 base short and J 6 bases short, with 14 bases between. Germline assignment: CDR1 SGDLS and CDR2 YYNGEE. This CDR3 contains 14 residues. The DNA of the CDR3 is TGTGCCAGCAGCGTAATGTCCGGCGAGGGCGAGCAGTACTTC. Its protein is CASSVMSGEGEQYF.

The chain is built from TRBV5-6 and TRBJ1-1; TRBD1 matches at 10 bases. Trimming cost V 1 base and J 1 base; bases outside gene matches: 1. The CDR3 has 15 residues. In germline, CDR1 is SGHDT, CDR2 YYEEEE. CDR3 sequence (DNA): TGTGCCAGCAGCTTGTGGGACAGGGGGAACACTGAAGCTTTCTTT. Encoded protein: CASSLWDRGNTEAFF.

This chain uses TRBV6-6 with TRBJ1-6, with 7 bases fitting TRBD1. Germline V gene sequence: CDR1 MNHNY, CDR2 SVGAGI (reference sequence). V trimming: 5 bases; J trimming: 7 bases; junction bases outside the gene matches: 8. The CDR3 covers 15 residues. The CDR3 region has the DNA TGTGCCAGCAGTCTAAGGACAGGCGGCAATTCACCCCTCCACTTT. Its translation: CASSLRTGGNSPLHF.

The chain is built from TRBV4-2 and TRBJ1-6, with a tentative D call TRBD1 (6 bases). Per the germline V gene, CDR1 is LGHNA and CDR2 is YNFKEQ. V was shortened by 0 bases and J by 14 bases, with 11 bases between the two germline ends. The CDR3 is 13 residues long. The CDR3 is CASSQEQGITLHF. In DNA form, the CDR3 reads TGTGCCAGCAGCCAAGAACAGGGTATTACCCTCCACTTT.

The V gene is TRBV12-5, the J gene TRBJ2-7; possible D gene TRBD2, 5 bases. CDR1 and CDR2 (germline): LGHNT, FRNRAP. The CDR3 is 14 residues long. V lost 5 bases and J lost 1, with 12 bases in between. CDR3 sequence: CASGLDGVSYEQYF. The DNA of the CDR3 is TGTGCTAGTGGTCTCGACGGGGTATCCTACGAGCAGTACTTC. The whole variable domain, remainder taken from reference TRBV12-5 and TRBJ2-7, is DARVTQTPRHKVTEMGQEVTMRCQPILGHNTVFWYRQTMMQGLELLAYFRNRAPLDDSGMPKDRFSAEMPDATLATLKIQPSEPRDSAVYFCASGLDGVSYEQYFGPGTRLTVT.

This clone showed up just once. The rearrangement uses TRBV6-5 and TRBJ1-2, with 8 bases that match TRBD1. This CDR3 is built from 12 residues. After removal of 11 bases from V and 3 bases from J, the junction contained 5 bases not matched to a gene. The germline V gene has CDR1 MNHEY and CDR2 SVGAGI. DNA for the CDR3: TGTGCCGTGCAGGGGGCTGACTATGGCTACACCTTC. Protein: CAVQGADYGYTF.

This chain links TRBV19 with TRBJ2-1; 8 bases are a match to TRBD1. The V gene's germline CDR1 is LNHDA and CDR2 SQIVND (reference sequence). The CDR3 is 19 residues long. The V gene end was trimmed by 2 bases and the J gene end by 1 base; junction bases not matched to a gene: 13. The CDR3 region has the DNA TGTGCCAGTAGTATAAGGGGGCAGGGGGCGATATGGTCCTACAATGAGCAGTTCTTC. Its protein is CASSIRGQGAIWSYNEQFF.